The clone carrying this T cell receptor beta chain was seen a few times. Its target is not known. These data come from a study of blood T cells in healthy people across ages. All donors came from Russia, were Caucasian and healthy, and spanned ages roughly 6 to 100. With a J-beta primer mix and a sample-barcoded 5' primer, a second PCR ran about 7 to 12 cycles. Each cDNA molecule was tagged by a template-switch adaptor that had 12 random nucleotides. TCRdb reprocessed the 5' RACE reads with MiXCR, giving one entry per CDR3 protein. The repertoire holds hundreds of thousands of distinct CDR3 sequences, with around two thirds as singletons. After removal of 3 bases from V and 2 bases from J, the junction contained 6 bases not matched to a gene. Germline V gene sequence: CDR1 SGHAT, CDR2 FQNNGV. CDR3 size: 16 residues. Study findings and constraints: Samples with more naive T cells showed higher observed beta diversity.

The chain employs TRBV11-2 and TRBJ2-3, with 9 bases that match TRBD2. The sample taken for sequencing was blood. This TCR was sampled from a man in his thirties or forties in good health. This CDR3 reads CASSFRASGVTDTQYF. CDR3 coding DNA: TGTGCCAGCAGCTTTAGGGCTAGCGGGGTCACAGATACGCAGTATTTT.